This T cell receptor (beta chain) was documented in a study of blood T cell repertoires in COVID-19. Assay: immunoSEQ multiplex PCR; the TCRdb copy retains only in-frame clones and omits some. The profile covers 200,000 to 250,000 clones, with roughly 84% appearing a single time and roughly a tenth taken by the ten largest. The CDR3 has 15 amino acids. Germline V gives CDR1 SGHDN, CDR2 FVKESK. The ends lost 4 bases at V and 0 bases at J; junction bases unmatched: 4. This rearrangement joins TRBV14 to TRBJ2-3; 7 bases are shared with TRBD1. Sequences were obtained from peripheral blood. The receptor's source is a woman older than 75 with COVID-19, enrolled during active disease. The chain's CDR3 is CASSPQTGSTDTQYF. CDR3 in DNA: TGTGCCAGCAGCCCTCAGACAGGGAGCACAGATACGCAGTATTTT.